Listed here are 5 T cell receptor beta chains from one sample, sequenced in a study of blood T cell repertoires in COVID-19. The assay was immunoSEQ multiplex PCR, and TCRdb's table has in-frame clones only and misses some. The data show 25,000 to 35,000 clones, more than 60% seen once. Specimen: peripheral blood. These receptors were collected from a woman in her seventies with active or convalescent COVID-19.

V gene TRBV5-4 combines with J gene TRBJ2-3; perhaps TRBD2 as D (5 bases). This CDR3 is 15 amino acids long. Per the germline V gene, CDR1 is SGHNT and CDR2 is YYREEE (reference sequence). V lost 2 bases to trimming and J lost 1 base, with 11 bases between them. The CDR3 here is CASSLTLVGTDTQYF. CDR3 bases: TGTGCCAGCAGCTTAACACTAGTCGGCACAGATACGCAGTATTTT.

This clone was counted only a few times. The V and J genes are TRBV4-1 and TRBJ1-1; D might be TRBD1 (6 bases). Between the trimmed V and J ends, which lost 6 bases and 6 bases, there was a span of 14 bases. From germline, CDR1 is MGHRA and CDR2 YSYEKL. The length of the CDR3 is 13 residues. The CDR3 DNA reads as TGCGCCAGCAGATCAGTGGGGGCGGCTGAAGCTTTCTTT. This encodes CASRSVGAAEAFF.

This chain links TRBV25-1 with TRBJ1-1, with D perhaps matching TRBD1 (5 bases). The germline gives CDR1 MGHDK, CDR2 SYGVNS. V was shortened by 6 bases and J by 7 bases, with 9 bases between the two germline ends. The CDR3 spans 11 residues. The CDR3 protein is CASRAGGEAFF. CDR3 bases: TGTGCCAGCAGGGCGGGGGGTGAAGCTTTCTTT.

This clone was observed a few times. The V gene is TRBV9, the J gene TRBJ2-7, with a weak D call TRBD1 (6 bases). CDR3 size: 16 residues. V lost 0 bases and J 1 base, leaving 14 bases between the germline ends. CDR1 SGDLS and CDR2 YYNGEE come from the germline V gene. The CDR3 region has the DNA TGTGCCAGCAGCGTAGCTGGAGGACAGACTTCCTACGAGCAGTACTTC. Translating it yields CASSVAGGQTSYEQYF.

The chain's CDR3 is CASSLAGLNTEAFF. The CDR3 coding sequence is TGTGCCAGCAGCTTAGCGGGGCTGAACACTGAAGCTTTCTTT. This chain connects TRBV7-8 to TRBJ1-1; TRBD1 might be the D (5 bases). Germline CDR1 reads SGHVS; CDR2 reads FQNEAQ. The CDR3 contains 14 residues. Between the trimmed V and J ends, which lost 0 bases and 0 bases, there was a span of 5 bases.